The T cell receptor (beta chain) under discussion was sequenced for a study of identical twins. Template switching (which added a universal primer site) was used, and cDNA carried unique molecular identifiers. A single record per CDR3 protein comes from TCRdb applying MiXCR to the 5' RACE reads. The table has 400,000 to 500,000 distinct CDR3 sequences, roughly 20% seen once; the top ten hold less than 15%. Material: naive T cells sorted from blood. This clonotype was obtained from a man aged 50 or older in good health.

The CDR3 region is CATSLQGEKYEQYF. CDR3 DNA sequence: TGTGCCACCAGCCTACAGGGGGAAAAATACGAGCAGTACTTC. The chain links TRBV15 to TRBJ2-7; TRBD1 agrees at 8 bases. Germline trimming cut 5 bases from V and 4 bases from J; bases unmatched to any gene: 7. CDR1 is LNHNV, CDR2 YYDKDF, per germline (reference sequence). This CDR3 contains 14 residues. Looking up the rest from reference TRBV15 and TRBJ2-7 gives the full variable domain: DAMVIQNPRYQVTQFGKPVTLSCSQTLNHNVMYWYQQKSSQAPKLLFHYYDKDFNNEADTPDNFQSRRPNTSFCFLDIRSPGLGDTAMYLCATSLQGEKYEQYFGPGTRLTVT.